Presented here are 22 T cell receptor beta chains from one specimen sequenced in a study of early T cells in non-severe SARS-CoV-2 infection. TCRdb re-derived calls from the 5' RACE reads in MiXCR, one entry per CDR3 protein. Among under 55,000 distinct CDR3 sequences listed, 9.5% to 13% were seen once. Sequenced: whole blood. The receptor source for this set is an adult who was a healthcare worker with PCR-confirmed SARS-CoV-2 infection or an uninfected control (not recorded which).

V usage is TRBV28 and J usage is TRBJ2-7, with 10 nucleotides matching TRBD2. The CDR3 extends over 13 amino acids. V lost 7 bases, J lost 5 bases, and 5 bases stayed unmatched. CDR1 is MDHEN and CDR2 is SYDVKM in the germline V gene. CDR3 residues: CASTLLAGDEQYF. CDR3 sequence (DNA): TGTGCCAGCACCCTTCTAGCGGGAGACGAGCAGTACTTC.

The rearrangement links TRBV28 to TRBJ2-5, with D perhaps TRBD1 (6 bases). Per the germline V gene, CDR1 is MDHEN and CDR2 is SYDVKM. There are 15 residues in the CDR3. Trimming took off 3 bases at V and 5 bases at J, with 16 bases between the two ends. CDR3 nucleotides: TGTGCCAGCAGTTTGCTACAGGGCCGTGGGGAGACCCAGTACTTC. Translated: CASSLLQGRGETQYF.

V gene TRBV6-5 combines with J gene TRBJ2-2; no reliable D call. Per the germline V gene, CDR1 is MNHEY and CDR2 is SVGAGI. V lost 0 bases and J 5 bases, leaving 13 bases between the germline ends. The CDR3 has 16 amino acids. The DNA of the CDR3 is TGTGCCAGCAGTTACTCGGGCCTTACTGGAACCGGGGAGCTGTTTTTT. This encodes CASSYSGLTGTGELFF.

This clonotype was observed many times. V usage is TRBV20-1 and J usage is TRBJ2-7; D is ambiguous. CDR3 length: 15 amino acids. The V and J ends lost 6 bases and 5 bases respectively, with 23 bases between them. Germline V gene sequence: CDR1 DFQATT, CDR2 SNEGSKA (reference sequence). The CDR3 sequence is CSARPPGLLENEQYF. The CDR3 nucleotides are TGCAGTGCCAGACCCCCCGGTCTTCTCGAGAACGAGCAGTACTTC.

The V call is TRBV6-5, the J call TRBJ2-7, with 10 bases lining up with TRBD1. CDR3 length equals 15 residues. Trimming took 6 bases from V and 5 from J; bases not matched to a gene: 10. The germline V gene has CDR1 MNHEY and CDR2 SVGAGI. CDR3 bases: TGTGCCAGCAGGCAAGGACAGGGGGTGTTCAACGAGCAGTACTTC. This translates into CASRQGQGVFNEQYF.

In this sample, this clonotype turned up many times. The chain uses TRBV20-1 and TRBJ2-1; 9 bases line up with TRBD2. V shed 5 bases and J 6 bases; nucleotides not matched to a gene: 8. The germline V gene has CDR1 DFQATT and CDR2 SNEGSKA (reference sequence). The CDR3 has 14 residues. The CDR3 loop is CSARISGRSNEQFF. CDR3 in DNA: TGCAGTGCTCGAATTAGCGGGAGAAGCAATGAGCAGTTCTTC.

In this sample, this clonotype turned up many times. The genes are TRBV7-2 and TRBJ2-1; no reliable D call. This CDR3 spans 13 amino acids. Germline V gene data show CDR1 as SGHTA and CDR2 as FQGNSA. V was pared by 5 bases and J by 7 bases, with 12 bases between. The CDR3 region is CASSRATLNEQFF. In DNA, the CDR3 is TGTGCCAGCAGCCGGGCTACCTTGAATGAGCAGTTCTTC. Using reference TRBV7-2 and TRBJ2-1 for the parts outside the CDR3, the full variable domain is GAGVSQSPSNKVTEKGKDVELRCDPISGHTALYWYRQSLGQGLEFLIYFQGNSAPDKSGLPSDRFSAERTGGSVSTLTIQRTQQEDSAVYLCASSRATLNEQFFGPGTRLTVL.

The table lists this clonotype with a few counts. The chain employs TRBV5-6 and TRBJ2-1, with D tentatively TRBD2 (6 bases). The CDR3 consists of 17 residues. Germline CDR1 and CDR2: SGHDT and YYEEEE. V was cut by 1 base and J by 1 base, with 15 bases left in between. The CDR3 loop reads CASSLMREALSYNEQFF. DNA of the CDR3: TGTGCCAGCAGCTTGATGAGGGAGGCCCTATCCTACAATGAGCAGTTCTTC.

CDR3 nucleotide sequence: TGTGCCAGCAGCCCGGGACTAGCGAATGAGCAGTTCTTC. This gives the protein CASSPGLANEQFF. V usage is TRBV3-1 and J usage is TRBJ2-1, with 10 bases matching TRBD2. Germline V gives CDR1 LGHDT, CDR2 YNNKEL (reference sequence). The CDR3 sequence is 13 residues long. V gave up 4 bases and J gave up 7 bases; unmatched junction bases: 1.

V usage is TRBV20-1 and J usage is TRBJ2-1; 15 bases map to TRBD2. The CDR3 loop spans 17 amino acids. Germline-derived CDR1 and CDR2 are DFQATT and SNEGSKA (reference sequence). V gave up 3 bases and J gave up 8 bases; unmatched junction bases: 11. The chain's CDR3 is CSASPRGLAGGPDEQFF. In nucleotides, the CDR3 is TGCAGTGCTAGTCCCCGTGGACTAGCGGGAGGGCCAGATGAGCAGTTCTTC.

This clonotype was seen repeatedly, ten times or more. V is TRBV7-2 and J is TRBJ1-2; the D is unclear. This CDR3 has 14 residues. V was clipped by 0 bases and J by 7 bases, with 12 bases between them. Germline CDR1 SGHTA, CDR2 FQGNSA. Here the CDR3 reads CASSLAGMTLGYTF. The CDR3, as DNA: TGTGCCAGCAGCTTAGCTGGGATGACTCTTGGCTACACCTTC.

This clonotype was seen many times. The chain carries TRBV20-1 and TRBJ2-7; D may be TRBD1 (7 bases). From germline, CDR1 is DFQATT and CDR2 SNEGSKA (reference sequence). The CDR3 has 15 amino acids. V lost 3 bases and J lost 2, with 17 bases in between. This CDR3 is CSASPAAGGTYEQYF. The DNA of the CDR3 is TGCAGTGCTAGCCCGGCGGCAGGGGGGACCTACGAGCAGTACTTC.

This clonotype was seen ten or more times. This chain joins TRBV11-2 and TRBJ1-6; possible D gene TRBD1, 6 bases. This CDR3 has 18 amino acids. Germline assignment: CDR1 SGHAT and CDR2 FQNNGV. Deletions cut 2 bases from V and 0 bases from J, with 14 bases between. Here the CDR3 reads CASSLRGPRLSYNSPLHF. DNA of the CDR3: TGTGCCAGCAGCTTACGGGGGCCAAGACTCTCCTATAATTCACCCCTCCACTTT.

The rearrangement links TRBV20-1 to TRBJ2-7, with D perhaps TRBD1 (6 bases). The CDR3 extends over 12 amino acids. Germline V lookup: CDR1 DFQATT, CDR2 SNEGSKA (reference sequence). The V end lost 6 bases, the J end lost 3 bases, and 12 bases lay between the germline ends. CDR3 residues: CSAALQGYEQYF. The CDR3 DNA sequence: TGCAGTGCCGCCTTACAGGGCTACGAGCAGTACTTC.

This clonotype is medium-sized (0.01 to 0.1%) within its sample. The rearrangement joins TRBV7-2 to TRBJ2-7; D uncertain. The CDR3 runs to 14 residues. CDR1 and CDR2 from the germline V gene are SGHTA and FQGNSA. The germline V and J ends were trimmed by 0 bases and 5 bases, with 11 bases remaining between them. Here the CDR3 DNA reads TGTGCCAGCAGCTTAGCGGCAGGCGCCAACGAGCAGTACTTC. Translation: CASSLAAGANEQYF.

This rearrangement joins TRBV20-1 to TRBJ1-5; TRBD1 might be the D (5 bases). Trimming removed 3 bases at V and 7 bases at J, with 13 bases between. The CDR3 sequence is 13 residues long. Germline-derived CDR1 and CDR2 are DFQATT and SNEGSKA (reference sequence). The CDR3 protein is CSASGGREQPQHF. For the CDR3, the DNA is TGCAGTGCTAGCGGGGGTAGGGAACAGCCCCAGCATTTT.

In this sample, this clonotype turned up many times. The chain joins TRBV6-2 or TRBV6-3 to TRBJ1-2; 8 nucleotides line up with TRBD1. Unmatched junction bases numbered 10, after V lost 5 bases and J lost 5 bases. Germline CDR1 reads MNHEY; CDR2 reads SVGEGT. The CDR3 length is 15 residues. The CDR3 region is CASSLTVTGEYGYTF. DNA of the CDR3: TGTGCCAGCAGTCTGACCGTGACAGGGGAGTATGGCTACACCTTC.

This clonotype has just a few counts. The chain is built from TRBV4-1 and TRBJ1-4; D possibly corresponds to TRBD1 (5 bases). Germline V CDR1 and CDR2: MGHRA, YSYEKL. The CDR3 has 16 residues. Trimming removed 4 bases at V and 5 bases at J, with 17 bases between. CDR3 amino acids: CASSLFDRVRNEKLFF. DNA of the CDR3: TGCGCCAGCAGCCTTTTCGACAGAGTAAGAAATGAAAAACTGTTTTTT.

The rearrangement joins TRBV12-3 or TRBV12-4 to TRBJ1-1, with D possibly matching TRBD1 (5 bases). The CDR3 is 14 amino acids. The germline V and J ends were trimmed by 1 base and 6 bases, with 12 bases remaining between them. DNA for the CDR3: TGTGCCAGCAGTTTAGAACAGGCGTGGGCTGAAGCTTTCTTT. Translating gives CASSLEQAWAEAFF.

The CDR3 coding sequence is TGTGCCAGCAGCCAAGTTGGGGGAGAGACCGGGGAGCTGTTTTTT. Translating gives CASSQVGGETGELFF. The J gene is TRBJ2-2, the V gene TRBV3-1; D tentatively reads TRBD1 or TRBD2 (5 bases each). V was cut by 1 base and J by 5 bases, with 11 bases left in between. The CDR3 runs 15 residues. From germline, CDR1 is LGHDT and CDR2 YNNKEL (reference sequence).

A few counts support this clonotype. The CDR3 loop is CSAKGLREQYF. CDR3 sequence (DNA): TGCAGTGCCAAGGGGCTGCGCGAGCAGTACTTC. The chain employs TRBV29-1 and TRBJ2-7; weak D call: TRBD1 (5 bases). The CDR3 sequence is 11 residues long. The germline CDR1 and CDR2 sequences are SQVTM and ANQGSEA.

The table lists this clonotype with a few counts. This chain connects TRBV7-3 to TRBJ2-3, with D possibly matching TRBD1 (6 bases). Trimming shortened V by 2 bases and J by 3 bases, and 9 bases separated the two germline ends. Germline CDR1 and CDR2: SGHTA and FQGTGA. This CDR3 spans 14 amino acids. The DNA for the CDR3 is TGTGCCAGCAGCTTACAGGGGATAACAGATACGCAGTATTTT. Amino acid sequence: CASSLQGITDTQYF.